This T cell receptor (beta chain) comes out of a study of blood T cells in healthy people across ages. This clonotype was seen a handful of times. V lost 5 bases, J lost 3 bases, and 13 bases lay in between. The CDR3 totals 13 residues. CDR1 is DFQATT, CDR2 SNEGSKA, per germline (reference sequence). A sample-barcoded 5' primer and a J-beta primer mix were used in a second PCR of roughly 6 to 11 cycles. Samples each returned at least 2.5 million CDR3-containing paired-end reads. TCRdb reprocessed the 5' RACE reads via MiXCR and lists one record per CDR3 protein. Counted here are approximately 960,000 distinct CDR3 sequences, approximately 32% occurring once; the ten biggest clones make up approximately 10%. The same sample was also studied in work on T cells of mothers and their children.

Sequencing was performed on blood. The receptor was derived from a woman aged 35 to 49 in good health. V usage is TRBV20-1 and J usage is TRBJ1-2, with no clear D. The CDR3 spells CSADEGTDYGYTF. In nucleotides, the CDR3 is TGCAGTGCTGATGAGGGCACTGACTATGGCTACACCTTC.